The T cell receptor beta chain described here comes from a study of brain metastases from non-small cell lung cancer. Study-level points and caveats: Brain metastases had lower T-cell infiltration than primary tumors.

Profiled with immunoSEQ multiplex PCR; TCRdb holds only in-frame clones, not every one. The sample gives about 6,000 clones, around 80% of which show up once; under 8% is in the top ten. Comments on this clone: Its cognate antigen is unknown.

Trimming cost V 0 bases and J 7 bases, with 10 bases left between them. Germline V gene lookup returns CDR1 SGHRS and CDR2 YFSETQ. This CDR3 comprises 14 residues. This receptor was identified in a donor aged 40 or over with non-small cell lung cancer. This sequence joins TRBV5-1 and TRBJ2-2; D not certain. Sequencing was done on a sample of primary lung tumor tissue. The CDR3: CASSLEVPSGELFF. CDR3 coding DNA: TGCGCCAGCAGCTTGGAAGTCCCGAGCGGGGAGCTGTTTTTT.